This entry features one T cell receptor beta chain sequence. These data originate in a study of immune characterization of retroperitoneal liposarcoma. One entry per CDR3 protein, called by TCRdb with MiXCR from the PCR reads. Of several thousand distinct CDR3 sequences listed, over 40% are singletons. V was cut by 9 bases and J by 6 bases, with 8 bases left in between. Germline V CDR1 and CDR2: MNHNS, SASEGT. The CDR3 has 11 residues. This rearrangement joins TRBV6-1 to TRBJ2-2; D remains ambiguous. The clonotype comes from a male donor with retroperitoneal liposarcoma. The sequenced sample was tumor tissue. The CDR3 nucleotides read TGTGCCAGTATTAGGTCCGGGGAGCTGTTTTTT. Protein sequence: CASIRSGELFF.